This TCR beta chain was captured in a study of human T cells and chemical hapten exposure. This clonotype was counted only a few times. Noted time point: patch test 1, 2 weeks after DPC sensitization. Documented treatment: therapeutic diphenylcyclopropenone sensitization with weekly scalp DPC. Trimming removed 0 bases from V and 2 bases from J, with 16 bases in between. The CDR3 spans 17 residues. In germline, CDR1 is DFQATT, CDR2 SNEGSKA (reference sequence). TCRdb re-analysed the RACE reads in MiXCR, keeping a single row per CDR3 protein. The sample lists 120,000 or so distinct CDR3 sequences; roughly an eighth were seen once.

The sequence derives from a man aged 18 to 29 with alopecia areata. Some clones in this sample may be carry-over from other donors' samples. Source: whole blood, taken in connection with sensitization to the hapten diphenylcyclopropenone (DPC). V usage is TRBV20-1 and J usage is TRBJ2-2; D remains ambiguous. The CDR3 DNA reads as TGCAGTGCTAGAGATTCGGCCCTGTCCCCCAACACCGGGGAGCTGTTTTTT. Its translation: CSARDSALSPNTGELFF.